The 12 T cell receptor beta chains presented below share a single source sample, sequenced in a study of cytotoxic CD8 clonotypes in ibrutinib-treated CLL. Measured with immunoSEQ multiplex PCR; TCRdb has only the in-frame clones, and not every one. The profile shows 13,000 to 15,000 clones, about 55% of them singletons. This material consisted of PBMCs, taken at a 24-month disease-progression time point, from a patient treated with ibrutinib. These receptors all come from a human donor with chronic lymphocytic leukemia.

V gene TRBV30 combines with J gene TRBJ1-5; D is unclear. The CDR3 runs 19 residues. In germline, CDR1 is GTSNPN, CDR2 SVGIG (reference sequence). Trimming stripped 2 bases from V and 4 bases from J, with 27 bases between. CDR3 in DNA: TGTGCCTGGAGTCCCCCCCGTATAGGGTACCAAAACCCGAATCAGCCCCAGCATTTT. It codes for CAWSPPRIGYQNPNQPQHF.

This clone has only a few counts. This sequence joins TRBV4-2 and TRBJ2-7; D not certain. V was pared by 0 bases and J by 0 bases, with 12 bases between. CDR3 size: 16 residues. Germline V gene data show CDR1 as LGHNA and CDR2 as YNFKEQ. This chain's CDR3 is CASSQEGPPPSYEQYF. The CDR3 region has the DNA TGTGCCAGCAGCCAAGAAGGACCCCCTCCCTCCTACGAGCAGTACTTC.

The CDR3 DNA sequence: TGTGCCAGCAGCTTAAGACCTAACTATGGCTACACCTTC. It specifies CASSLRPNYGYTF. This rearrangement joins TRBV7-9 to TRBJ1-2, with D unresolved. The CDR3 contains 13 residues. Germline lookup yields CDR1 SEHNR and CDR2 FQNEAQ (reference sequence). V lost 2 bases, J lost 0 bases, and 4 bases lay in between.

This CDR3 reads CASSPTRGQPYYGYTF. In DNA, the CDR3 is TGTGCCAGCAGCCCTACACGCGGACAGCCCTACTATGGCTACACCTTC. The rearrangement links TRBV7-2 to TRBJ1-2, with a possible D match to TRBD1 (6 bases). CDR1 is SGHTA, CDR2 FQGNSA, per germline. There are 16 residues in the CDR3. Trimming took off 5 bases at V and 3 bases at J, with 19 bases between the two ends. The full variable domain, rest sourced from reference TRBV7-2 and TRBJ1-2, is GAGVSQSPSNKVTEKGKDVELRCDPISGHTALYWYRQSLGQGLEFLIYFQGNSAPDKSGLPSDRFSAERTGGSVSTLTIQRTQQEDSAVYLCASSPTRGQPYYGYTFGSGTRLTVV.

This clone was seen only a few times. This chain joins TRBV27 and TRBJ1-6, with TRBD1 matching over 7 bases. Losses at the gene ends were 5 bases for V and 7 bases for J; bases not matched to a gene: 11. Germline lookup yields CDR1 MNHEY and CDR2 SMNVEV (reference sequence). This CDR3 spans 16 amino acids. The DNA of the CDR3 is TGTGCCAGCAGTGAGGACAGGCCTCCCCTCAATTCACCCCTCCACTTT. As protein: CASSEDRPPLNSPLHF.

The sample holds one count of this clone. This sequence joins TRBV2 and TRBJ2-5; D is possibly TRBD1 or TRBD2 (5 bases each). Germline-derived CDR1 and CDR2 are SNHLY and FYNNEI. The CDR3 is made up of 14 amino acids. V lost 1 base and J 4 bases, leaving 10 bases between the germline ends. The CDR3 DNA follows: TGTGCCAGCAGTGAAGTCCAGAGGGGAGAGACCCAGTACTTC. Its translation is CASSEVQRGETQYF.

This sequence joins TRBV9 and TRBJ2-5; D remains ambiguous. The germline V and J ends were trimmed by 2 bases and 8 bases, with 10 bases remaining between them. The germline CDR1 and CDR2 sequences are SGDLS and YYNGEE. The CDR3 loop spans 12 amino acids. The CDR3 DNA is TGTGCCAGCAGCGTCGTGTCCGGTACCCAGTACTTC. Protein: CASSVVSGTQYF.

The rearrangement uses TRBV7-9 and TRBJ2-1, with 16 bases lining up with TRBD2. V lost 4 bases, J lost 15 bases, and 6 bases stayed unmatched. This CDR3 spans 14 amino acids. Looked up from germline, CDR1 is SEHNR and CDR2 is FQNEAQ (reference sequence). The CDR3 loop reads CASSSGTSGGALFF. The CDR3 DNA is TGTGCCAGCAGCTCCGGGACTAGCGGGGGGGCTTTGTTCTTC.

The chain is built from TRBV4-1 and TRBJ2-7; D may be TRBD1 or TRBD2 (5 bases each). V dropped 0 bases and J dropped 6 bases, with 15 bases sitting between them. CDR3 length: 15 residues. Germline V CDR1 and CDR2: MGHRA, YSYEKL. The CDR3 DNA is TGCGCCAGCAGCCAAGAAGGCAGGGCCCGGGGCGAGCAGTACTTC. Translation: CASSQEGRARGEQYF.

This clone was found a few times. The chain recombines TRBV4-2 with TRBJ2-7, with 10 bases matching TRBD2. The ends lost 1 base at V and 5 bases at J; junction bases unmatched: 8. CDR1 and CDR2 from the germline V gene are LGHNA and YNFKEQ. This CDR3 has 16 residues. This CDR3 reads CASSQGIAGGIDEQYF. Written as DNA, the CDR3 is TGTGCCAGCAGCCAAGGAATAGCGGGGGGAATCGACGAGCAGTACTTC.

The rearrangement joins TRBV5-4 to TRBJ2-7, with 9 positions matching TRBD1. Per germline, CDR1 SGHNT and CDR2 YYREEE (reference sequence). CDR3 length equals 14 residues. Trimming took 0 bases from V and 5 from J; bases not matched to a gene: 3. As DNA, the CDR3 is TGTGCCAGCAGCTTGGACAGGGGGCTCCACGAGCAGTACTTC. Translating gives CASSLDRGLHEQYF.

The V and J genes are TRBV27 and TRBJ1-2; D perhaps matches TRBD1 (6 bases). Looked up from germline, CDR1 is MNHEY and CDR2 is SMNVEV (reference sequence). This CDR3 region has 18 residues. Trimming pared 5 bases from V and 4 bases from J, leaving 26 bases between. Written as DNA, the CDR3 is TGTGCCAGCAGTATGAGTCTTGAGGAGGGGGGAATTGTCTATGGCTACACCTTC. Residues: CASSMSLEEGGIVYGYTF.